This TCR beta chain derives from a study of blood T cell repertoires in COVID-19. Looking at the study overall: COVID-19 samples collected from the United States, Italy and Spain covered acute and convalescent phases. T cells, B-cell-depleted T cells, or PBMCs provided the cDNA or gDNA that served as material.

Original processing methods: Researchers report that nucleated cell counts were estimated from reference gene primer amplification. Using immunoSEQ multiplex PCR, the repertoire was profiled, and TCRdb retains in-frame clones only, with some absent. The V and J calls and clone size are taken from that table; D and trimming were inferred from the DNA. The table shows about 130,000 clones, with approximately 81% occurring only once. This CDR3 has 14 residues. The clonotype was recovered from a woman in her 30s who had recovered from COVID-19. The specimen was peripheral blood. This chain connects TRBV21-1 to TRBJ1-2; the table's TRBD1 call for D was not verified on the DNA. TRBV21-1 is a known pseudogene. CDR3 amino acids: CASSKGEGAHGYTF. CDR3 bases: TGTGCCAGCAGCAAAGGGGAAGGGGCGCATGGCTACACCTTC.